These 18 T cell receptor beta chains were sequenced from one sample in a study of T cells after yellow fever vaccination (dated by TCRdb to about 2019). According to the study, the label for this sample's treatment or condition signals: live attenuated yellow fever vaccine strain. Library preparation employed 5' RACE. Data came from an Illumina HiSeq 2500. TCRdb cleaned the public reads at Q25 with fastp, built clones with MiXCR and kept in-frame beta chains. One record per CDR3 amino acid sequence lists the most common genes and DNA. This sample holds a few hundred thousand distinct CDR3 sequences; roughly 13% were observed only once. The ten largest clonotypes hold 0.4% to 0.55% of the sample. Sequenced material: CD4+ T cells sorted from PBMCs, taken 45 days after the yellow fever booster vaccination. The receptors were gathered from a man aged 25 to 40 who received the YFV17D yellow fever vaccine.

This clonotype was seen a few times. The V and J genes are TRBV30 and TRBJ2-6; D gene ambiguous. Germline lookup yields CDR1 GTSNPN and CDR2 SVGIG (reference sequence). This CDR3 has 15 amino acids. V lost 2 bases to trimming and J lost 2 bases, with 10 bases between them. The CDR3 region is CAWSFRVPGANVLTF. Here the CDR3 DNA reads TGTGCCTGGAGTTTCCGGGTACCTGGGGCCAACGTCCTGACTTTC. Based on the CDR3 plus reference TRBV30 and TRBJ2-6, the full variable domain is SQTIHQWPATLVQPVGSPLSLECTVEGTSNPNLYWYRQAAGRGLQLLFYSVGIGQISSEVPQNLSASRPQDRQFILSSKKLLLSDSGFYLCAWSFRVPGANVLTFGAGSRLTVL.

The chain combines TRBV6-2 or TRBV6-3 with TRBJ1-5, with D uncertain. Germline values: CDR1 MNHEY, CDR2 SVGEGT. This CDR3 spans 14 amino acids. V was shortened by 7 bases and J by 1 base, with 11 bases between the two germline ends. The CDR3 bases are TGTGCCAGCAACCCAAACGGAAGCAATCAGCCCCAGCATTTT. Its protein product is CASNPNGSNQPQHF.

A few counts support this clonotype. The chain combines TRBV19 with TRBJ2-1; D gene ambiguous. V was clipped by 3 bases and J by 2 bases, with 11 bases between them. CDR1 is LNHDA and CDR2 is SQIVND in the germline V gene (reference sequence). The CDR3 has 15 residues. The chain's CDR3 is CASSIWGTAYNEQFF. The CDR3 nucleotides read TGTGCCAGTAGTATCTGGGGTACAGCCTACAATGAGCAGTTCTTC.

This clonotype came up a few times. The rearrangement joins TRBV20-1 to TRBJ1-1; unclear D gene. Germline V gene data show CDR1 as DFQATT and CDR2 as SNEGSKA (reference sequence). V gave up 0 bases and J gave up 0 bases, with 8 bases separating them. The CDR3 runs 14 residues. CDR3 protein: CSARDGSVNTEAFF. In nucleotides, the CDR3 is TGCAGTGCTAGAGATGGCAGCGTGAACACTGAAGCTTTCTTT.

The CDR3 DNA reads as TGCGCCAGCAGCTTGGGCCTTGAAGGGGAAGATACGCAGTATTTT. It codes for CASSLGLEGEDTQYF. The rearrangement joins TRBV5-1 to TRBJ2-3; a weak D match, TRBD1 (5 bases). Germline V gene lookup returns CDR1 SGHRS and CDR2 YFSETQ. Trimming cost V 0 bases and J 5 bases, with 13 bases left between them. CDR3 length: 15 residues.

This clonotype was observed a handful of times. The chain carries TRBV6-2 or TRBV6-3 and TRBJ2-3; D possibly corresponds to TRBD1 (6 bases). V was clipped by 11 bases and J by 0 bases, with 12 bases between them. Germline lookup yields CDR1 MNHEY and CDR2 SVGEGT. The CDR3 length is 13 residues. CDR3 sequence (DNA): TGTGCCGGACAGCAGGGAAGCACAGATACGCAGTATTTT. Its protein is CAGQQGSTDTQYF.

V is TRBV4-3 and J is TRBJ2-2; TRBD1 matches at 7 bases. This CDR3 has 17 residues. Germline V gene lookup returns CDR1 LGHNA and CDR2 YSLEER. Germline trimming cut 4 bases from V and 3 bases from J; bases unmatched to any gene: 11. In nucleotides, the CDR3 is TGCGCCAGCAGCCCACCCCCTAAGGGGGCCGACACCGGGGAGCTGTTTTTT. This translates into CASSPPPKGADTGELFF.

The V gene is TRBV4-2, the J gene TRBJ2-1; 8 bases are shared with TRBD2. From germline, CDR1 is LGHNA and CDR2 YNFKEQ. The CDR3 covers 18 residues. Losses at the gene ends were 0 bases for V and 6 bases for J; bases not matched to a gene: 13. CDR3 sequence reads: CASSQDVQGSGGVNEQFF. The CDR3 region has the DNA TGTGCCAGCAGCCAAGATGTGCAGGGGTCGGGAGGGGTCAATGAGCAGTTCTTC.

This clonotype has just a few counts. The chain has TRBV6-2 or TRBV6-3 and TRBJ2-7; TRBD2 aligns across 13 bases. The junction had 7 bases not matched to a gene; V was cut back by 4 bases and J by 4 bases. Germline CDR1 MNHEY, CDR2 SVGEGT. The CDR3 is 16 residues long. The CDR3 DNA is TGTGCCAGCAGTTCCAGGACTAGCGGGAGAGGATACGAGCAGTACTTC. Protein sequence: CASSSRTSGRGYEQYF.

There are a few counts of this clonotype. The V and J genes are TRBV5-1 and TRBJ2-3, with D possibly called TRBD1 or TRBD2 (5 bases each). V lost 2 bases and J 6 bases, leaving 16 bases between the germline ends. The CDR3 covers 15 residues. Germline V gives CDR1 SGHRS, CDR2 YFSETQ. The CDR3 is CASSLPSTGGDTQYF. CDR3 nucleotides: TGCGCCAGCAGCTTACCTAGCACAGGCGGCGATACGCAGTATTTT. Together with reference TRBV5-1 and TRBJ2-3, the CDR3 gives the full variable domain: KAGVTQTPRYLIKTRGQQVTLSCSPISGHRSVSWYQQTPGQGLQFLFEYFSETQRNKGNFPGRFSGRQFSNSRSEMNVSTLELGDSALYLCASSLPSTGGDTQYFGPGTRLTVL.

The chain combines TRBV5-5 with TRBJ1-4; unclear D gene. Germline loops: CDR1 SGHKS, CDR2 YYEKEE (reference sequence). The CDR3 runs 15 residues. V was pared by 5 bases and J by 4 bases, with 15 bases between. CDR3 nucleotides: TGTGCCAGCAGAGAATCGAGAGGGATTAATGAAAAACTGTTTTTT. Translation gives CASRESRGINEKLFF.

This chain links TRBV20-1 with TRBJ2-3, with TRBD2 matching 14 bases. CDR1 is DFQATT, CDR2 SNEGSKA, per germline (reference sequence). The ends lost 3 bases at V and 3 bases at J; junction bases unmatched: 2. The CDR3 runs 15 residues. In nucleotides, the CDR3 is TGCAGTGCTAGGGGACTAGCGGGAGCGACAGATACGCAGTATTTT. Its protein product is CSARGLAGATDTQYF.

CDR3 residues: CASSQDCRQYEQYF. CDR3 coding DNA: TGCGCCAGCAGCCAAGATTGTCGGCAATACGAGCAGTACTTC. The chain has TRBV4-1 and TRBJ2-7; unclear D gene. Deletions cut 0 bases from V and 4 bases from J, with 10 bases between. Per germline, CDR1 MGHRA and CDR2 YSYEKL. CDR3 size: 14 residues.

This clonotype was picked up a small number of times. The gene calls are TRBV7-2 and TRBJ2-7; TRBD1 agrees at 10 bases. The CDR3 covers 15 residues. Germline CDR1 is SGHTA and CDR2 is FQGNSA. Unmatched junction bases numbered 10, after V lost 5 bases and J lost 6 bases. DNA of the CDR3: TGTGCCAGCAGCCTGACTGCCGGACAGGGGGTCGAGCAGTACTTC. Translating it yields CASSLTAGQGVEQYF.

This clonotype came up many times. This rearrangement joins TRBV5-1 to TRBJ2-5, with D maybe TRBD1 (5 bases). Germline lookup yields CDR1 SGHRS and CDR2 YFSETQ. Trimming took 6 bases from V and 1 from J, leaving 10 bases between them. The CDR3 is 13 amino acids. CDR3 loop: CASTFQGQETQYF. The CDR3 DNA follows: TGCGCCAGCACATTCCAGGGCCAAGAGACCCAGTACTTC.

The chain recombines TRBV10-3 with TRBJ1-3; D unresolved. CDR1 and CDR2 from the germline V gene are ENHRY and SYGVKD. The CDR3 is 12 residues long. Deletions cut 10 bases from V and 0 bases from J, with 7 bases between. The CDR3 spells CATSTSGNTIYF. Here the CDR3 DNA reads TGTGCCACCTCCACCTCTGGAAACACCATATATTTT.

This clonotype was recorded a few times. The chain employs TRBV7-2 and TRBJ2-1; D not resolved. Germline CDR1 reads SGHTA; CDR2 reads FQGNSA. The CDR3 has 13 amino acids. V was trimmed by 3 bases and J by 9 bases, leaving 12 bases between them. The CDR3 region has the DNA TGTGCCAGCAGCTTCGATCGACTCGCTGAGCAGTTCTTC. It specifies CASSFDRLAEQFF. The full variable domain, with the rest looked up from reference TRBV7-2 and TRBJ2-1, is GAGVSQSPSNKVTEKGKDVELRCDPISGHTALYWYRQSLGQGLEFLIYFQGNSAPDKSGLPSDRFSAERTGGSVSTLTIQRTQQEDSAVYLCASSFDRLAEQFFGPGTRLTVL.

This chain uses TRBV10-2 with TRBJ2-1, with 9 bases identical to TRBD2. The CDR3 is 18 amino acids. Trimming took 4 bases from V and 3 from J; bases not matched to a gene: 13. The germline CDR1 and CDR2 sequences are WSHSY and SAAADI. CDR3 in DNA: TGCGCCAGCAGTGTAGCGCTAGCGGGGTGGGGCTTCTACAATGAGCAGTTCTTC. It codes for CASSVALAGWGFYNEQFF.